Listed below are T cell receptor beta chains from one sample, sequenced in a study of OX40 agonist ivuxolimab in advanced cancers. The data were produced by immunoSEQ multiplex PCR, yet TCRdb's version contains in-frame clones alone and is incomplete. Among 65,000 to 95,000 clones listed, about 83% were seen once. This material consisted of CD4+ or CD8+ T cells sorted from blood, taken in a trial of the OX40 agonist ivuxolimab. The receptors come from an adult with an advanced solid tumor such as melanoma, head and neck, liver or kidney cancer. CDR3s include the opening cysteine and the closing phenylalanine or tryptophan. A D gene is named only where the DNA matches it firmly. Size values are once, few and many counts, or a class for expanded clones, and some rows have none.

j_call,clone_size,v_call,d_call,cdr3_aa,cdr3_nt
TRBJ1-5,.,TRBV2,.,CASSRDNSNQPQHF,TGTGCCAGCAGCCGGGACAATAGCAATCAGCCCCAGCATTTT
TRBJ2-1,.,TRBV5-1,.,CASRVAANNEQFF,TGCGCCAGCCGGGTAGCGGCAAACAATGAGCAGTTCTTC
TRBJ2-5,.,TRBV5-1,.,CASSYSGEETQYF,TGCGCCAGCAGCTATTCAGGGGAAGAGACCCAGTACTTC
TRBJ1-6,.,TRBV18,.,CASSLHGTSDSPLHF,TGTGCCAGCTCCCTACATGGGACCTCGGATTCACCCCTCCACTTT
TRBJ1-2,.,TRBV6-1,.,CASSEQNYGYTF,TGTGCCAGCAGTGAACAGAACTATGGCTACACCTTC
TRBJ2-2,.,TRBV5-1,TRBD2,CASSSRGSSGGANTGELFF,TGCGCCAGCAGCTCCCGAGGTTCTAGCGGGGGCGCGAACACCGGGGAGCTGTTTTTT
TRBJ2-2,.,TRBV7-2,TRBD2,CASSLVVRLAGTGELFF,TGTGCCAGCAGCTTAGTAGTTAGACTAGCGGGAACCGGGGAGCTGTTTTTT
TRBJ2-2,few,TRBV7-6,.,CASSFSGSTGELFF,TGTGCCAGCAGCTTTTCGGGATCCACCGGGGAGCTGTTTTTT
TRBJ2-2,.,TRBV25-1,.,CASSGGLGELFF,TGTGCCAGCAGTGGCGGTCTCGGGGAGCTGTTTTTT
TRBJ2-3,.,TRBV7-9,TRBD2,CASPPGSGRTDTQYF,TGTGCCAGCCCCCCCGGTAGCGGGAGAACAGATACGCAGTATTTT
TRBJ2-7,.,TRBV7-2,.,CASSLSVERRGSEQYF,TGTGCCAGCAGCTTAAGTGTTGAGCGGAGGGGATCCGAGCAGTACTTC
TRBJ1-5,.,TRBV28,.,CASSFPTDQPQHF,TGTGCCAGCAGTTTTCCGACGGACCAGCCCCAGCATTTT
TRBJ2-7,.,TRBV5-1,TRBD2,CASSRYGGGGADEQYF,TGCGCCAGCAGCCGCTATGGGGGCGGGGGGGCCGATGAGCAGTACTTC
TRBJ1-6,.,TRBV6-5,.,CASSYSQVGWGSPLHF,TGTGCCAGCAGTTACTCTCAGGTGGGGTGGGGTTCACCCCTCCACTTT
TRBJ1-2,.,TRBV5-4,TRBD1,CASSFQGQLYGYTF,TGTGCCAGCAGCTTTCAGGGACAGCTGTATGGCTACACCTTC
TRBJ1-1,.,TRBV28,.,CASRYLGNTEAFF,TGTGCCAGCCGGTACTTAGGGAACACTGAAGCTTTCTTT
TRBJ2-5,.,TRBV6-5,.,CASTRGGQKGETQYF,TGTGCCAGCACCCGTGGCGGTCAGAAGGGAGAGACCCAGTACTTC
TRBJ2-5,.,TRBV29-1,TRBD2,CSAGGDQETQYF,TGCAGCGCCGGGGGGGACCAAGAGACCCAGTACTTC
TRBJ1-5,.,TRBV4-3,.,CASSQEWGGGQPQHF,TGCGCCAGCAGCCAAGAATGGGGGGGCGGTCAGCCCCAGCATTTT
TRBJ1-2,.,TRBV9,.,CASSVMVTGRVYGYTF,TGTGCCAGCAGCGTAATGGTTACTGGGAGGGTCTATGGCTACACCTTC
TRBJ1-4,.,TRBV6-5,.,CASRPRAGNEKLFF,TGTGCCAGCAGGCCCAGGGCGGGTAATGAAAAACTGTTTTTT
TRBJ1-2,.,TRBV2,.,CASTRRNYGYTF,TGTGCCAGCACGCGGAGGAACTATGGCTACACCTTC
TRBJ1-2,.,TRBV7-2,.,CASSLVGTGLNYGYTF,TGTGCCAGCAGCTTAGTTGGTACCGGCCTTAACTATGGCTACACCTTC
TRBJ2-3,.,TRBV7-2,.,CASSSKGDTQYF,TGTGCCAGCAGCTCAAAAGGGGATACGCAGTATTTT
TRBJ2-2,.,TRBV7-2,.,CASSLRSAQNTGELFF,TGTGCCAGCAGCCTTAGGAGCGCCCAGAACACCGGGGAGCTGTTTTTT
TRBJ2-1,.,TRBV19,TRBD2,CASSIRLAEFYNEQFF,TGTGCCAGTAGTATCAGGCTAGCGGAATTCTACAATGAGCAGTTCTTC
TRBJ1-6,few,TRBV27,.,CASKPRREYNSPLHF,TGTGCCAGCAAGCCCAGGCGGGAGTATAATTCACCCCTCCACTTT
TRBJ1-2,.,TRBV6-6,.,CASSYGPLYGYTF,TGTGCCAGCAGTTACGGCCCTTTGTATGGCTACACCTTC
TRBJ1-5,.,TRBV19,.,CASSAWSFNQPQHF,TGTGCCAGTAGTGCTTGGAGCTTCAATCAGCCCCAGCATTTT
TRBJ1-5,few,TRBV28,TRBD1,CASRGQSNQPQHF,TGTGCCAGCAGGGGACAGAGCAATCAGCCCCAGCATTTT
TRBJ2-7,.,TRBV5-1,.,CASSTGTLYEQYF,TGCGCCAGCAGCACCGGGACTCTCTACGAGCAGTACTTC
TRBJ2-1,.,TRBV7-2,TRBD2,CASSPGLAASSEQFF,TGTGCCAGCAGCCCGGGACTAGCAGCTTCAAGTGAGCAGTTCTTC
TRBJ1-3,.,TRBV18,.,CASSPGERNTIYF,TGTGCCAGCTCACCAGGGGAACGAAACACCATATATTTT
TRBJ1-2,.,TRBV18,.,CASSPVQADNYGYTF,TGTGCCAGCTCACCAGTCCAGGCTGACAACTATGGCTACACCTTC
TRBJ2-7,.,TRBV7-2,.,CASSLTWSSYEQYF,TGTGCCAGCAGTCTGACCTGGAGCTCCTACGAGCAGTACTTC
TRBJ1-1,.,TRBV12-5,.,CASGRDHTEAFF,TGTGCTAGTGGCCGCGATCACACTGAAGCTTTCTTT
TRBJ2-3,.,TRBV2,.,CASLGLGGADTQYF,TGTGCCAGCTTGGGACTAGGGGGCGCAGATACGCAGTATTTT
TRBJ2-5,.,TRBV7-2,TRBD1,CASSQTGSAGETQYF,TGTGCCAGCAGTCAGACAGGGTCGGCAGGGGAGACCCAGTACTTC
TRBJ2-7,.,TRBV7-8,TRBD1,CASSLWGTGFYEQYF,TGTGCCAGCAGCTTATGGGGGACAGGTTTCTACGAGCAGTACTTC
TRBJ2-5,.,TRBV6-1,.,CASSERPEGETQYF,TGTGCCAGCAGTGAACGGCCTGAGGGGGAGACCCAGTACTTC
TRBJ1-3,.,TRBV6-1,.,CATSPQGWTGNTIYF,TGTGCCACCTCCCCCCAGGGTTGGACTGGAAACACCATATATTTT